The source of this T cell receptor beta chain is a study of blood T cell repertoires in COVID-19. About the study: Both acute and convalescent COVID-19 samples were obtained from the United States, Italy and Spain. The cDNA or gDNA used as material had been derived from T cells, B-cell-depleted T cells, or PBMCs.

The germline V gene encodes CDR1 SGHTA and CDR2 FQGTGA. The CDR3 is 22 residues long. Trimming removed 2 bases from V and 2 bases from J; junction bases left unmatched: 20. TCRdb's copy holds only in-frame clones and misses some; the assay was immunoSEQ multiplex PCR. Counted here are a few hundred thousand clones, roughly 85% occurring once; the ten biggest clones make up roughly 2%. Those enrolled, adults aged roughly 18 to 95 years, came from some 23 US areas. Clinical histories supplied by participants themselves formed the basis of cohort assignment. Sequencing input: PBMCs or T cells enriched from blood (not recorded which). V usage is TRBV7-3 and J usage is TRBJ2-2, with 10 positions matching TRBD1. This sequence was found in a man aged 25 to 40 who had recovered from COVID-19. In DNA form, the CDR3 reads TGTGCCAGCAGCTTACTGCCACCCGGGACAGGGGTTAGGAAGGGAAACACCGGGGAGCTGTTTTTT. This translates into CASSLLPPGTGVRKGNTGELFF. The full variable domain, with the rest looked up from reference TRBV7-3 and TRBJ2-2, is GAGVSQTPSNKVTEKGKYVELRCDPISGHTALYWYRQSLGQGPEFLIYFQGTGAADDSGLPNDRFFAVRPEGSVSTLKIQRTERGDSAVYLCASSLLPPGTGVRKGNTGELFFGEGSRLTVL.